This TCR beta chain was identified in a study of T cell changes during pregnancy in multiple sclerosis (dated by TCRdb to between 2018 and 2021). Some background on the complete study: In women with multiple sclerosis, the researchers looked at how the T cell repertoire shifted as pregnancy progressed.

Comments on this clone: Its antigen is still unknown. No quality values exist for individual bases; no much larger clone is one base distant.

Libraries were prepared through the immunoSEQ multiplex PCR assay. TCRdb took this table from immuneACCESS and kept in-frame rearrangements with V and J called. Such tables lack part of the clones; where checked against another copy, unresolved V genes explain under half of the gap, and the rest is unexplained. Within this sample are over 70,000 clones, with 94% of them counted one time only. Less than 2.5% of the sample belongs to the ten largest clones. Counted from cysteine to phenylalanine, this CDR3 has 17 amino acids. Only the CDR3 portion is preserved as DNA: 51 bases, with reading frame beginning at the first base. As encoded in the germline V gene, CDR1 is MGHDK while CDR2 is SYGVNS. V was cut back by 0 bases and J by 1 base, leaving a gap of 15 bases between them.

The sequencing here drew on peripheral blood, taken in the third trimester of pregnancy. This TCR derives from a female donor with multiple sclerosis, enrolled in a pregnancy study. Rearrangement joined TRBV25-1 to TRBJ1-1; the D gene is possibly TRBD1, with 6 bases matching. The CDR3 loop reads CASSEYFSAGENTEAFF. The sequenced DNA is TGTGCCAGCAGTGAATATTTCTCCGCAGGGGAGAACACTGAAGCTTTCTTT.